This TCR beta chain was observed in a study of blood T cell repertoires in COVID-19. Across the study: Acute and convalescent COVID-19 specimens originated in the United States, Italy and Spain. T cells, B-cell-depleted T cells, or PBMCs provided the cDNA or gDNA that served as material.

V lost 2 bases and J lost 0; bases outside the gene matches: 4. Germline lookup yields CDR1 SGHDT and CDR2 YYEEEE. This CDR3 has 15 residues. Original methodology: Reference gene primer amplification gave nucleated cell count estimates. The assay was immunoSEQ multiplex PCR, and TCRdb's table has in-frame clones only and misses some. Clone size and V and J calls were adopted from that table, with D and trimming inferred from the DNA. The table includes about 320,000 clones, 70% to 90% detected once. The TCR sequence derives from a human donor in a cohort sampled during active COVID-19. The chain has TRBV5-6 and TRBJ1-1; 7 bases map to TRBD1. The specimen was peripheral blood. This CDR3 is CASSFQGEMNTEAFF. In DNA form, the CDR3 reads TGTGCCAGCAGCTTTCAGGGGGAAATGAACACTGAAGCTTTCTTT.